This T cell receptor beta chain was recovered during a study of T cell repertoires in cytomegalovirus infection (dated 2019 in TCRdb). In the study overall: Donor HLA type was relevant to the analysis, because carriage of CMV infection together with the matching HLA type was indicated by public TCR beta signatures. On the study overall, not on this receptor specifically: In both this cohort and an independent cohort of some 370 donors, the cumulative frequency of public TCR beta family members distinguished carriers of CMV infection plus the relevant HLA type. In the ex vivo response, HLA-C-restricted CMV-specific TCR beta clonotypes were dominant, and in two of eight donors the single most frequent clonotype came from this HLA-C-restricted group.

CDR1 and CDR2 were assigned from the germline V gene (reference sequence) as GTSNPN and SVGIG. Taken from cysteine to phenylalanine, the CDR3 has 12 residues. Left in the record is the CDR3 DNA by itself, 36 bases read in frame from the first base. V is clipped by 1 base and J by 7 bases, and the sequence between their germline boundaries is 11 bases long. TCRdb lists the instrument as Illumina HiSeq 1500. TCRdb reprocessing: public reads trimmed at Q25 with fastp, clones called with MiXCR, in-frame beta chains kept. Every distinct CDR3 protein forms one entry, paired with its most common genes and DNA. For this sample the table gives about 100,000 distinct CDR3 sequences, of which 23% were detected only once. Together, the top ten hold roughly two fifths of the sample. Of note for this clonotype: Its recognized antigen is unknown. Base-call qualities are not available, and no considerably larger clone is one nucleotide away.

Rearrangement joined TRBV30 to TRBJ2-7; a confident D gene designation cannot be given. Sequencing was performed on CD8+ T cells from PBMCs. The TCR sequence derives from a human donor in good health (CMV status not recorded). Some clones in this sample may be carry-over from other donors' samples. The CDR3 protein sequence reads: CAWSGLGHEQYF. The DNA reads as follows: TGTGCCTGGAGTGGCCTAGGGCATGAGCAGTACTTC.